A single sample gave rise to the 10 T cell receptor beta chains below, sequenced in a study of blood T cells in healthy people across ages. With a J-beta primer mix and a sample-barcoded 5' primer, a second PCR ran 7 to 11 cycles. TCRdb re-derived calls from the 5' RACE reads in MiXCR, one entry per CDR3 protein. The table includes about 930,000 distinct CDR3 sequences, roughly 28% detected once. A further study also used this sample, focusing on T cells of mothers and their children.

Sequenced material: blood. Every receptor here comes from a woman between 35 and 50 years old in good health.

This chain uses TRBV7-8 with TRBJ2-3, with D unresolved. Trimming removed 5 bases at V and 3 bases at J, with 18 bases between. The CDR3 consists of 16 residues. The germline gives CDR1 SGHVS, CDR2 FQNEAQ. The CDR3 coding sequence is TGTGCCAGCAGCAAGAGGACGGTGGCCTATACAGATACGCAGTATTTT. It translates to CASSKRTVAYTDTQYF.

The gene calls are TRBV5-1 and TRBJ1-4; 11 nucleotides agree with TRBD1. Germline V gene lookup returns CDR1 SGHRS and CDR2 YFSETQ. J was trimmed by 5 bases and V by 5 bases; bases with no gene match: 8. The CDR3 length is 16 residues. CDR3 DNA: TGCGCCAGCAGGGTCGGACAGGGGGCTTCAAATGAAAAACTGTTTTTT. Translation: CASRVGQGASNEKLFF.

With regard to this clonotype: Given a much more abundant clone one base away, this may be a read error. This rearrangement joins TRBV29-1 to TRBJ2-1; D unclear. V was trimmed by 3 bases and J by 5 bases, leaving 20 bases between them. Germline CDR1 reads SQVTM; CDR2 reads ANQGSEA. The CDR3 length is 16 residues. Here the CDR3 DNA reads TGCAGCGTTGAGTTGGGGAAGCCTTCAACCCACAATGAGCAGTTCTTC. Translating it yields CSVELGKPSTHNEQFF.

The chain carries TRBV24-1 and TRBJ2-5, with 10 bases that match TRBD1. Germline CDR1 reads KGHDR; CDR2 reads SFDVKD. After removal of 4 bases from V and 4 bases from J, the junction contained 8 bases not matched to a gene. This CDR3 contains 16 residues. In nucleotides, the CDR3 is TGTGCCACCAGTGAACCCGGGACAGGGGCGGGAGAGACCCAGTACTTC. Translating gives CATSEPGTGAGETQYF.

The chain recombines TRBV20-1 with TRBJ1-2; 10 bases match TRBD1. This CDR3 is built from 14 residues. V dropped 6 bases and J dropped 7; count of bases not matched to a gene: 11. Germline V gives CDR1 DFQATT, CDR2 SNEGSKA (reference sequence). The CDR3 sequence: CSASTGTGASGYTF. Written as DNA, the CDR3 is TGCAGTGCCTCTACCGGGACAGGGGCTAGTGGCTACACCTTC.

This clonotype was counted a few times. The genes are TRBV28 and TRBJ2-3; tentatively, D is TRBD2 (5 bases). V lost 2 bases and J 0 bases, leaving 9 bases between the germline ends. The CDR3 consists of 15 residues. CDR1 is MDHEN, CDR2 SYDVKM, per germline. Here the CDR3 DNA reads TGTGCCAGCAGTTTACGGCGGGTTAGCACAGATACGCAGTATTTT. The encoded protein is CASSLRRVSTDTQYF.

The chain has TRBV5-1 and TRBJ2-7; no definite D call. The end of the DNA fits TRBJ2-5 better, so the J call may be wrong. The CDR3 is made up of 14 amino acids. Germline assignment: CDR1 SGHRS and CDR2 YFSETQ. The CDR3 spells CASSRFDVGETQYF. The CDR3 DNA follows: TGCGCCAGCAGCCGTTTCGATGTGGGGGAGACCCAGTACTTC.

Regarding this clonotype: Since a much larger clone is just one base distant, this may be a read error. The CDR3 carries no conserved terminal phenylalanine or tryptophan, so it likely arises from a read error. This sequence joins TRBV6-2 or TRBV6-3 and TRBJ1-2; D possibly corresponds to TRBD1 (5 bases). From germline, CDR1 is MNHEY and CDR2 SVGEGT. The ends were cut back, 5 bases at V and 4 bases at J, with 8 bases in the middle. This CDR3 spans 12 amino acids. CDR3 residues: CASSRDSYGYTC. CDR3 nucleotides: TGTGCCAGCAGTCGCGACAGCTATGGCTACACCTGC.

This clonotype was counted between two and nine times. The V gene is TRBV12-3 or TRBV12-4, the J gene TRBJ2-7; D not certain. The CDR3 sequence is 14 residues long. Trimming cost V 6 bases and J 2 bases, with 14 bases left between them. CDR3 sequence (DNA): TGTGCCAGCAGCTCGACAACCCAAGCCTACGAGCAGTACTTC. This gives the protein CASSSTTQAYEQYF.

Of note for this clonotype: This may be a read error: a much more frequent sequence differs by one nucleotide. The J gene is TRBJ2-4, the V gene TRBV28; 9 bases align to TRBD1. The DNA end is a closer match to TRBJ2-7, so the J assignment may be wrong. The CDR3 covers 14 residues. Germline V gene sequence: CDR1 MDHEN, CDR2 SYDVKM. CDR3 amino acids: CASSRRDRVGEQYF. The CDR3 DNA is TGTGCCAGCAGCCGCCGGGACAGGGTTGGCGAGCAGTACTTC.